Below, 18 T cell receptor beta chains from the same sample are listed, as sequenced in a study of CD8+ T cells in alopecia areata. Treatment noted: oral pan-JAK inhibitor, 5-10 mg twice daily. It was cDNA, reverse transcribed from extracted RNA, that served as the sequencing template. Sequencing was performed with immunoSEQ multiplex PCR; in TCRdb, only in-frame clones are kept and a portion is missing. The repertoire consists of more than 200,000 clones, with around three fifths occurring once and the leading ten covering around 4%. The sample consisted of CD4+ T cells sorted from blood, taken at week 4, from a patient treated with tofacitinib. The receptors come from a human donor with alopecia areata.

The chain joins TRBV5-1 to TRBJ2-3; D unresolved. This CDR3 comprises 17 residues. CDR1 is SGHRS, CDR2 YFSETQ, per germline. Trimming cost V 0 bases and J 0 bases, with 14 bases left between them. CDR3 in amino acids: CASSLGSAGASTDTQYF. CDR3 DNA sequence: TGCGCCAGCAGCTTGGGGTCGGCCGGAGCAAGCACAGATACGCAGTATTTT. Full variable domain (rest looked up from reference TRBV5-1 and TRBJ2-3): KAGVTQTPRYLIKTRGQQVTLSCSPISGHRSVSWYQQTPGQGLQFLFEYFSETQRNKGNFPGRFSGRQFSNSRSEMNVSTLELGDSALYLCASSLGSAGASTDTQYFGPGTRLTVL.

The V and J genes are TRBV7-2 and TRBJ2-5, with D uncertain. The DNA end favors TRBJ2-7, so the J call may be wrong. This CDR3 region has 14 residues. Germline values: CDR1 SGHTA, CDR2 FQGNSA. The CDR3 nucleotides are TGTGCCAGCAGCCAGGCGCCGGGCTCCTACGAGCAGTACTTC. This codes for CASSQAPGSYEQYF.

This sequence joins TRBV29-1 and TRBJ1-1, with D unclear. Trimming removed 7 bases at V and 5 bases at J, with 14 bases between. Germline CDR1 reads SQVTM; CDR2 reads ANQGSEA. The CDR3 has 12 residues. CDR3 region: CSATQTTTEAFF. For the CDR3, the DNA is TGCAGCGCAACTCAGACCACAACTGAAGCTTTCTTT.

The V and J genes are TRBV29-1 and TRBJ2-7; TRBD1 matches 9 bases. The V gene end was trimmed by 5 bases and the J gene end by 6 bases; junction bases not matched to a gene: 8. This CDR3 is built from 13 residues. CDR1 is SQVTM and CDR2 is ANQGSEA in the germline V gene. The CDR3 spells CSVKGGTGFEQYF. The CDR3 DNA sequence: TGCAGCGTTAAAGGAGGGACAGGGTTCGAGCAGTACTTC.

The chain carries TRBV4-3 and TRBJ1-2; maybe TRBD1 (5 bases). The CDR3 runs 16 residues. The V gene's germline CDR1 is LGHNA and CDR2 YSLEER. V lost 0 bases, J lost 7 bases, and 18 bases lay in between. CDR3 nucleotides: TGCGCCAGCAGCCAAGATCCGGGCAGGGTAAGGTTTGGCTACACCTTC. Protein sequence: CASSQDPGRVRFGYTF.

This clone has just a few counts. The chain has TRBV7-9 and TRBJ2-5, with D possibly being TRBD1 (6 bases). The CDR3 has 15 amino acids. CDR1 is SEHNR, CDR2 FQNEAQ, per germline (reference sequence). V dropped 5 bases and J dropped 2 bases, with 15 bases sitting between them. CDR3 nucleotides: TGTGCCAGCAGCAATACGCCCGGACAGCAAGAGACCCAGTACTTC. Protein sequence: CASSNTPGQQETQYF.

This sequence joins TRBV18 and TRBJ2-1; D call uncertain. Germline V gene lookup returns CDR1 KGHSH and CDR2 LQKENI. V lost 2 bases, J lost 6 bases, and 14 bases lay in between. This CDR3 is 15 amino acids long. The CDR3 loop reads CASSPREQFGNEQFF. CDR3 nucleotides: TGTGCCAGCTCACCAAGGGAACAGTTTGGCAATGAGCAGTTCTTC.

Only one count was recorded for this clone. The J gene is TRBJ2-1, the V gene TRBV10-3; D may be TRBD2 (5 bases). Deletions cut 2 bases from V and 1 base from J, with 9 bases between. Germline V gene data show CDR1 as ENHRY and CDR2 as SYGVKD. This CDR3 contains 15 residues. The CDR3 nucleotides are TGTGCCATCAGTGAGATGCCGGGGTCCTACAATGAGCAGTTCTTC. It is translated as CAISEMPGSYNEQFF.

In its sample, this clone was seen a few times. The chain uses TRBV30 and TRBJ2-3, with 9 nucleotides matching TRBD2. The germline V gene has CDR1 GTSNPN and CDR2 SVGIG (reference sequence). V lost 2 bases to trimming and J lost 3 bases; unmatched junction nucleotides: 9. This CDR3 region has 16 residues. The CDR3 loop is CAWSRASGVQTDTQYF. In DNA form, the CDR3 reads TGTGCCTGGAGTAGGGCTAGCGGGGTTCAAACAGATACGCAGTATTTT.

The CDR3 spells CASNRVLGYGYTF. The CDR3 DNA sequence: TGTGCCAGCAACAGGGTTTTGGGCTATGGCTACACCTTC. This rearrangement joins TRBV10-3 to TRBJ1-2; D possibly corresponds to TRBD1 (6 bases). The CDR3 has 13 amino acids. CDR1 ENHRY and CDR2 SYGVKD come from the germline V gene. The V and J ends lost 10 bases and 4 bases respectively, with 16 bases between them.

The DNA of the CDR3 is TGTGCCAGCAGTTTGGGTCGAGGCCCGGAAAAACTGTTTTTT. This sequence encodes CASSLGRGPEKLFF. J is TRBJ1-4 and V is TRBV2; no definite D call. V was clipped by 5 bases and J by 8 bases, with 15 bases between them. The CDR3 spans 14 residues. Germline V CDR1 and CDR2: SNHLY, FYNNEI.

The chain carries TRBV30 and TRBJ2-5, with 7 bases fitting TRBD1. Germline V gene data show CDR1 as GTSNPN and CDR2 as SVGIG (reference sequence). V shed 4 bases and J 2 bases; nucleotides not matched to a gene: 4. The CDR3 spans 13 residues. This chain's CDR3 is CAWTGQAQETQYF. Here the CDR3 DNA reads TGTGCCTGGACCGGACAGGCGCAAGAGACCCAGTACTTC.

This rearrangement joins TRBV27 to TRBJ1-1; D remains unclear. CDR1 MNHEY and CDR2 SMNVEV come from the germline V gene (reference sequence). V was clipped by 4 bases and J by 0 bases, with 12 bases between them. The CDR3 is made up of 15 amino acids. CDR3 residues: CASSSGLEMNTEAFF. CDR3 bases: TGTGCCAGCAGTTCAGGCCTTGAAATGAACACTGAAGCTTTCTTT.

CDR3: CASQGSSYEQYF. The CDR3 nucleotides read TGTGCCAGTCAGGGGAGCTCCTACGAGCAGTACTTC. V gene TRBV5-6 combines with J gene TRBJ2-7; weak D call: TRBD1 (6 bases). V lost 8 bases and J 0 bases, leaving 9 bases between the germline ends. CDR3 length: 12 amino acids. CDR1 is SGHDT and CDR2 is YYEEEE in the germline V gene.

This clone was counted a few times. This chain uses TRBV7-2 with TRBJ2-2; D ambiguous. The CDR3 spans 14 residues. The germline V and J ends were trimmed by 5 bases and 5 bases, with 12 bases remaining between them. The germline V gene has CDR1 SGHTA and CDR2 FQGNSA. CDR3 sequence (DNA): TGTGCCAGCAGCCTCTACTTTGGGACCGGGGAGCTGTTTTTT. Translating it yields CASSLYFGTGELFF.

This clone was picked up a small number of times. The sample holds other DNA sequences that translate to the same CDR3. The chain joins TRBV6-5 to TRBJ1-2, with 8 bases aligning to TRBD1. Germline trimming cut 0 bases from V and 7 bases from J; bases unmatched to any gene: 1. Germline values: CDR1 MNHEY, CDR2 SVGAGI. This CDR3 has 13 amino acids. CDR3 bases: TGTGCCAGCAGTTACTCCGACAGGGGTGGCTACACCTTC. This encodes CASSYSDRGGYTF.

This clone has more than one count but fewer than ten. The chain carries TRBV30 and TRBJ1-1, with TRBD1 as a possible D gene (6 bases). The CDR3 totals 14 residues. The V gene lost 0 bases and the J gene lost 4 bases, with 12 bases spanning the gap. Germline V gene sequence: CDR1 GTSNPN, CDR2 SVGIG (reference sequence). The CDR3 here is CAWSVQGPGTEAFF. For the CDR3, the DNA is TGTGCCTGGAGTGTTCAGGGGCCCGGCACTGAAGCTTTCTTT. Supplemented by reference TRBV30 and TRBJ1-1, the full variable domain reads SQTIHQWPATLVQPVGSPLSLECTVEGTSNPNLYWYRQAAGRGLQLLFYSVGIGQISSEVPQNLSASRPQDRQFILSSKKLLLSDSGFYLCAWSVQGPGTEAFFGQGTRLTVV.

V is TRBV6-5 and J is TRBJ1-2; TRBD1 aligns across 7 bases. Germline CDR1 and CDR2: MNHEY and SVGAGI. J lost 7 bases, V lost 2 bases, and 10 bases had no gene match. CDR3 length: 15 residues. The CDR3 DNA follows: TGTGCCAGCAGTTACGCCCCAGGGGGTTCGAGTGGCTACACCTTC. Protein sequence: CASSYAPGGSSGYTF.